This T cell receptor beta chain was found in a study of T cell repertoires in cytomegalovirus infection (dated by TCRdb to about 2019). Regarding the research as a whole: Because public TCR beta signatures pointed to carriage of CMV infection together with the matching HLA type, the HLA type of each donor mattered for the analysis.

TCRdb names Illumina HiSeq 1500 as the instrument used. Through fastp at Q25 and MiXCR, TCRdb rebuilt clones from the public reads, retaining in-frame beta chains. Rows merge per CDR3 protein into single entries with the most common DNA and genes. This sample has 90,000 to 130,000 distinct CDR3 sequences in its table, and 9.5% to 13% of those were observed once. The top ten clones comprise over 25% of the sample. This clonotype was observed at least ten times. There is no known antigen for this receptor. No quality values exist for individual bases; no much larger clone is one base distant. What the authors observed across the whole study: Cumulative frequency of public TCR beta family members discriminated carriers of CMV infection plus the relevant HLA type in this cohort and an independent approximately 340-donor cohort. The ex vivo response was dominated by HLA-C-restricted CMV-specific TCR beta clonotypes, which also provided the single most frequent clonotype in two of eight donors.

The receptor was isolated from a human donor in good health (CMV status not recorded). Some clones in this sample may be carry-over from other donors' samples. Sample: PBMCs, sequenced either directly or after in vitro stimulation (not recorded which).

The CDR3 region reads CASSSEVGGNQPQHF. Here is the DNA: TGTGCCAGCAGCTCGGAGGTAGGGGGCAATCAGCCCCAGCATTTT. The V and J genes are TRBV5-4 and TRBJ1-5; TRBD1 is a weak D gene call, 5 bases matching. From the cysteine through the phenylalanine, the CDR3 covers 15 amino acids. Only CDR3 DNA is held: 45 bases, read in frame from base 1. Deletion took 3 bases off V and 2 bases off J, with a span of 12 bases between the germline ends. CDR1 SGHNT and CDR2 YYREEE are derived from the germline V gene (reference sequence).